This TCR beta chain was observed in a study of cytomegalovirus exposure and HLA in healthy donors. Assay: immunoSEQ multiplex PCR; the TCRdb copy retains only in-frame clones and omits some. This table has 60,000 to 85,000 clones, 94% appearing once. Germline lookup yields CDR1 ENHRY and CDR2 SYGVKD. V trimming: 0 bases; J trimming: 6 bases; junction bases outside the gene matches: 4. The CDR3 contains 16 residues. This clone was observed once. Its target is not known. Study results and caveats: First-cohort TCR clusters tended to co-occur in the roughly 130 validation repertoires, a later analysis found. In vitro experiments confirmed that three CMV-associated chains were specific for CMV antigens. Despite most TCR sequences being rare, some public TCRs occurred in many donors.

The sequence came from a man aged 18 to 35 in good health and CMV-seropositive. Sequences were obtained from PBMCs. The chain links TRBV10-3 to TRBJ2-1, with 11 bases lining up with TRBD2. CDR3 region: CAISESLAGGSNEQFF. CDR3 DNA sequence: TGTGCCATCAGTGAGTCGCTAGCGGGAGGTTCCAATGAGCAGTTCTTC.